Listed below are T cell receptor beta chains from one sample, sequenced in a study of blood T cell repertoires in COVID-19. Only in-frame clones appear in the TCRdb table, and some are missing; sequencing was by immunoSEQ multiplex PCR. The sample has more than 150,000 clones; 70% to 90% are singletons. The sequencing input was peripheral blood. All receptors derive from a man aged 55 to 70 with acute or convalescent COVID-19. Each CDR3 is given with its conserved first and last residue. A D gene is named only where the DNA matches it firmly.

v_call,d_call,j_call,cdr3_aa
TRBV4-1,TRBD1,TRBJ1-1,CASSRGTGAAGGTEAFF
TRBV4-1,.,TRBJ2-6,CASSQGHSSGANVLTF
TRBV5-4,.,TRBJ2-1,CASSLDHSSYNEQFF
TRBV5-1,TRBD1,TRBJ1-4,CASSKTGMGNEKLFF
TRBV5-8,.,TRBJ2-7,CASSFKGQWTYEQYF
TRBV4-1,TRBD1,TRBJ1-5,CASSQEMTGAGNQPQHF
TRBV7-3,.,TRBJ2-3,CASSLRVTATDTQYF
TRBV10-1,.,TRBJ1-6,CASSEGGGRYSPLHF
TRBV6-6,.,TRBJ1-2,CASSQDSDGGYTF
TRBV18,TRBD2,TRBJ2-1,CASSASSGRVNEQFF
TRBV10-3,TRBD2,TRBJ2-2,CAISFGLAGVTGELFF
TRBV28,.,TRBJ1-2,CASSLQGNGYTF
TRBV7-2,.,TRBJ2-1,CASSLIVQNNEQFF
TRBV27,TRBD1,TRBJ1-1,CASSSRTVFRGAEAFF
TRBV5-1,TRBD2,TRBJ2-7,CASSLGGLAGESSYEQYF
TRBV6-5,.,TRBJ2-3,CASSLRSTDTQYF
TRBV28,TRBD2,TRBJ2-3,CASSSPMVAGGPRKWNTQYF
TRBV2,.,TRBJ2-4,CASSESRAKNIQYF
TRBV9,TRBD2,TRBJ2-5,CASSVEGTSVSQETQYF
TRBV6-5,.,TRBJ2-3,CASSSHTGIADTQYF
TRBV27,.,TRBJ2-3,CASSLTRGGTDTQYF
TRBV6-5,.,TRBJ1-2,CASSPTSSGGYTF
TRBV28,.,TRBJ1-4,CAVLEGNGEKLFF
TRBV6-2/TRBV6-3,TRBD1,TRBJ1-1,CASSLQGARRAFF
TRBV13,TRBD2,TRBJ2-2,CASSLEVMWASGRLENTGELFF
TRBV5-1,.,TRBJ1-1,CASSAQGNTEAFF
TRBV10-3,.,TRBJ2-1,CASSLGSSYNEQFF
TRBV5-1,TRBD1,TRBJ2-7,CASRTGTGSYEQYF
TRBV5-1,.,TRBJ1-5,CASSLDSLNQPQHF
TRBV28,TRBD1,TRBJ2-7,CASRTPGQGIEQYF
TRBV2,.,TRBJ2-3,CASSVGSSTDTQYF
TRBV30,TRBD1,TRBJ1-1,CAWNRAGGWAEAFF
TRBV5-6,.,TRBJ1-2,CASSLGGHYGYTF
TRBV28,TRBD1,TRBJ1-6,CASSRGQGVVPLHF
TRBV24-1,TRBD1,TRBJ1-2,CATSDSRTGGGGGYTF
TRBV7-9,TRBD1,TRBJ2-7,CASSFPPSKQGAYEQYF
TRBV4-2,.,TRBJ2-3,CASSAGGPEGTDTQYF
TRBV3-1/TRBV3-2,TRBD2,TRBJ2-1,CASSQEGLAGGLPSSYNEQFF
TRBV30,.,TRBJ2-7,CAWSGRGDFTYEQYF
TRBV28,.,TRBJ1-4,CASSLGGRRLFF
TRBV18,TRBD1,TRBJ1-2,CASSPLTGRGYTF
TRBV28,TRBD2,TRBJ2-1,CASPHWSGRAWTEQFF
TRBV5-6,TRBD2,TRBJ2-7,CASSPSLGLAGGLWYEQYF
TRBV7-9,.,TRBJ2-3,CASSLGQNTDTQYF
TRBV30,TRBD2,TRBJ2-2,CAWSVWTSGRAVGTGELFF
TRBV7-3,.,TRBJ2-7,CASSPRGAEGKQYF
TRBV30,TRBD1,TRBJ1-2,CAWSLGGGYGYTF
TRBV9,.,TRBJ2-2,CASSVGRDYGELFF
TRBV7-8,TRBD1,TRBJ1-1,CASSITGGEVSTEAFF
TRBV6-5,TRBD2,TRBJ2-7,CASSYGGRGDHEQYF
TRBV27,TRBD1,TRBJ2-7,CASSLDRVNEQYF
TRBV24-1,.,TRBJ1-2,CATSDRAGTGYTF
TRBV30,.,TRBJ1-2,CAWGGHGYTF
TRBV7-9,.,TRBJ1-2,CASSLYRHGYTF